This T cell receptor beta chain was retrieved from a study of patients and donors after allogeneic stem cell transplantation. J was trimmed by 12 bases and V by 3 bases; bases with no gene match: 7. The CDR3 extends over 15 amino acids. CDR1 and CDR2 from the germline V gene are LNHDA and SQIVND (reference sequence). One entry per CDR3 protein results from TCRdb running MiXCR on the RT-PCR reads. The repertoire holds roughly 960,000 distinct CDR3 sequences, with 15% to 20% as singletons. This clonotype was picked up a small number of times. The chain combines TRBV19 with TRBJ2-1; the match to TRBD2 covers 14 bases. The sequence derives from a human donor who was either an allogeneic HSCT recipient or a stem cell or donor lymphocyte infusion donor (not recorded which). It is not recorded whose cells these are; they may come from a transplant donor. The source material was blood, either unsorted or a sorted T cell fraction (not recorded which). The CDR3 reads CASSIRLAGGPVQFF. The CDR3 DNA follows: TGTGCCAGTAGTATCCGACTAGCGGGGGGGCCGGTGCAGTTCTTC.